This T cell receptor (beta chain) was profiled in a study of T cell responses to AZD1222 COVID-19 vaccine. Sequencing used immunoSEQ multiplex PCR; TCRdb keeps in-frame clones, though not all of them. The repertoire has some 140,000 clones, 80% to 95% of them found once; the top ten carry about 3.2%. Between the trimmed V and J ends, which lost 6 bases and 0 bases, there was a span of 11 bases. The CDR3 has 15 amino acids. CDR1 MNHEY and CDR2 SMNVEV come from the germline V gene (reference sequence). This rearrangement joins TRBV27 to TRBJ2-2; no clear D. Sequencing used peripheral blood, obtained on day 0 of AZD1222 vaccination. This TCR came from an adult in good health. CDR3 sequence: CASRKTVTNTGELFF. As DNA, the CDR3 is TGTGCCAGCAGAAAGACCGTGACGAACACCGGGGAGCTGTTTTTT.